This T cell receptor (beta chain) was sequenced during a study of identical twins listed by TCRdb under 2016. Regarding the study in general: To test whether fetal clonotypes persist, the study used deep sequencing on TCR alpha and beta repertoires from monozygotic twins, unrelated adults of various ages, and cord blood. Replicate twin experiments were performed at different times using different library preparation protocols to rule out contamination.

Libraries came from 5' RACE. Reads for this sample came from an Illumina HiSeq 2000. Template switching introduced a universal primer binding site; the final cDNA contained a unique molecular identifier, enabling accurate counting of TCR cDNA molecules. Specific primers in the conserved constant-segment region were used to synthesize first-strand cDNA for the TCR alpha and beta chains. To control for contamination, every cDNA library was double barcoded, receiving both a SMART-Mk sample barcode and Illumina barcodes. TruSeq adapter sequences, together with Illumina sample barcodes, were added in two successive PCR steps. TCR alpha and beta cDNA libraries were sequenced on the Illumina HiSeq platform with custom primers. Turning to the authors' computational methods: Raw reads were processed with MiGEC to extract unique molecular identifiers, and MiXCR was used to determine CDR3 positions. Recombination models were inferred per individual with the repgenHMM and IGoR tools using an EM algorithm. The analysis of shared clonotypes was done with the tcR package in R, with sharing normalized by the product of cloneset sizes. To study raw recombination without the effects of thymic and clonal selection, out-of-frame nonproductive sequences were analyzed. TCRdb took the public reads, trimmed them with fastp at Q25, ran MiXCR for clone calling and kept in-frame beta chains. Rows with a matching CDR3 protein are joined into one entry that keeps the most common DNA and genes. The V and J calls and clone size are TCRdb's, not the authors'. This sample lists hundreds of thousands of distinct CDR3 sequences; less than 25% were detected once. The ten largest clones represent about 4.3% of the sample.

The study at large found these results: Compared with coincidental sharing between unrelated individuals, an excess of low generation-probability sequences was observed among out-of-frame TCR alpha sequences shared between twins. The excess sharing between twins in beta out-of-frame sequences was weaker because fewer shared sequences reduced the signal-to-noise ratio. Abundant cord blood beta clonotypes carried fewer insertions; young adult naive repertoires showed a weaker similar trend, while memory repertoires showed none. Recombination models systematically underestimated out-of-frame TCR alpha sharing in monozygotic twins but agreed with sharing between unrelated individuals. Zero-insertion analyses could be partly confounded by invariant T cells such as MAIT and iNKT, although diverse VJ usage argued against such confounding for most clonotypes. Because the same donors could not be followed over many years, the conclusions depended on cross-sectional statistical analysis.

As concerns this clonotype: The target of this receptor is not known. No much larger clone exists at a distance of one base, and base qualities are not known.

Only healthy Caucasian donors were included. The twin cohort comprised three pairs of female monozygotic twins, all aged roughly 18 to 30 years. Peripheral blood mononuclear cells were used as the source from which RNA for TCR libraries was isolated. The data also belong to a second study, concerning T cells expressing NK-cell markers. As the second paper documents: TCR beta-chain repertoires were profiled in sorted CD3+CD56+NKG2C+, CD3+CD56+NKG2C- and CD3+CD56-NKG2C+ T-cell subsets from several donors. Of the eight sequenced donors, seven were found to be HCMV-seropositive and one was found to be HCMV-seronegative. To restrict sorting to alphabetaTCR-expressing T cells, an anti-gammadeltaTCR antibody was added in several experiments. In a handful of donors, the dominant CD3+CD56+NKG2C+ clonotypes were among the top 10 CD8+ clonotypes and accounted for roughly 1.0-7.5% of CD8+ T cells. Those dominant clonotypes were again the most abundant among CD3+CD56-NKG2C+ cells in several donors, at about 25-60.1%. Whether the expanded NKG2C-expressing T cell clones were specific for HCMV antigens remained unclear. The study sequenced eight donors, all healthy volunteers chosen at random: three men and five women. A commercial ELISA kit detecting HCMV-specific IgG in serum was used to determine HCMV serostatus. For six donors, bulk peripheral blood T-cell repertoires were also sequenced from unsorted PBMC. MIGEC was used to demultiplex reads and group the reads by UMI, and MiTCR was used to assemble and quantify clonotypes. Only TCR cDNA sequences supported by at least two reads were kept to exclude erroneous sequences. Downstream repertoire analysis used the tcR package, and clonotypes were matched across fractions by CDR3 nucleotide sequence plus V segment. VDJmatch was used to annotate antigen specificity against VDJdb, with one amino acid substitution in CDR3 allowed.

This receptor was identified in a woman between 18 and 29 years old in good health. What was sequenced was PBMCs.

This receptor has the CDR3 CASDGGGNQPQHF. The nucleotide sequence reads as follows: TGTGCCAGCGACGGAGGGGGCAATCAGCCCCAGCATTTT. The receptor chain draws on TRBV10-3 and TRBJ1-5; 5 matching bases give a weak D call of TRBD1. CDR1 and CDR2, per the germline V gene, are ENHRY and SYGVKD. V was cut back by 10 bases and J by 2 bases, leaving a gap of 12 bases between them. Measured from the cysteine to the phenylalanine, the CDR3 is 13 residues long. Only the CDR3 DNA stays, 39 bases, in frame from base 1.